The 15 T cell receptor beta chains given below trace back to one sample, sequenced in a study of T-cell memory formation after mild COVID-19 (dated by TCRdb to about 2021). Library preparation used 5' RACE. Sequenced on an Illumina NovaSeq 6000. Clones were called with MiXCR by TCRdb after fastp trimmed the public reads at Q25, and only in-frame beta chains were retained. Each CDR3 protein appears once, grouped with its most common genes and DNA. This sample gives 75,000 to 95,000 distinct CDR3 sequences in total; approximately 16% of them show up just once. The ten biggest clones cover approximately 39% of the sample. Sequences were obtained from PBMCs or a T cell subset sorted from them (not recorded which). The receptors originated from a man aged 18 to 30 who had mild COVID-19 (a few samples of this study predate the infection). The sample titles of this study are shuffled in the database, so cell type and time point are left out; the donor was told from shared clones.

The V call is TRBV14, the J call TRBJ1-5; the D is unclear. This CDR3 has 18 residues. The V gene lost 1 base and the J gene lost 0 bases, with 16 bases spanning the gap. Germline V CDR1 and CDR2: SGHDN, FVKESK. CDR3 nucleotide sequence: TGTGCCAGCAGCCAAGCTCTACCACCAAGGAATAGCAATCAGCCCCAGCATTTT. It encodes CASSQALPPRNSNQPQHF.

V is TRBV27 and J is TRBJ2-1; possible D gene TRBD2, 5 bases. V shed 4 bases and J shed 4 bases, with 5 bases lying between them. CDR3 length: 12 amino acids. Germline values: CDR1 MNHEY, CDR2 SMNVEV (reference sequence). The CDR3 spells CASSSGYNEQFF. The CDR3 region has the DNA TGTGCCAGCAGTTCGGGGTACAATGAGCAGTTCTTC.

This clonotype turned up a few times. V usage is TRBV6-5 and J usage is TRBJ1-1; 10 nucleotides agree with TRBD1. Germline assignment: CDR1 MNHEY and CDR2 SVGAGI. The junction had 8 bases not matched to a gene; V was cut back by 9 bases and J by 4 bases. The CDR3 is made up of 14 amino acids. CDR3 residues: CARSTGTGVTEAFF. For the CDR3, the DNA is TGTGCCAGAAGTACCGGGACAGGGGTCACTGAAGCTTTCTTT.

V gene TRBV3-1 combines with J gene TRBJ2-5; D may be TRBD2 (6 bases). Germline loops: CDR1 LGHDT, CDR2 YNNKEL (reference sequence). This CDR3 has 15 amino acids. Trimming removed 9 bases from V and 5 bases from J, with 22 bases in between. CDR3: CASARLRGRWETQYF. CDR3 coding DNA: TGTGCCAGTGCTCGTCTGCGGGGCCGGTGGGAGACCCAGTACTTC.

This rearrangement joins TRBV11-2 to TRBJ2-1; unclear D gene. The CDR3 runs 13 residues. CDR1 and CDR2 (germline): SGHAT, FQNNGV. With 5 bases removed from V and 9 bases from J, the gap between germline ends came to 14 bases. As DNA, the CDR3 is TGTGCCAGCAGCCCCTTATCGCACTCTGAGCAGTTCTTC. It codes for CASSPLSHSEQFF.

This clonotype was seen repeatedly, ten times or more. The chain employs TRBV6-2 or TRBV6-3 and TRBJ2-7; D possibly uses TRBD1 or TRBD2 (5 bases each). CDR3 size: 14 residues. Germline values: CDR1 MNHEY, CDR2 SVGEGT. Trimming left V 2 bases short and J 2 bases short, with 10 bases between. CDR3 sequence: CASSYGTTTYEQYV. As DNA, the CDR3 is TGTGCCAGCAGTTACGGGACGACTACCTACGAGCAGTACGTC.

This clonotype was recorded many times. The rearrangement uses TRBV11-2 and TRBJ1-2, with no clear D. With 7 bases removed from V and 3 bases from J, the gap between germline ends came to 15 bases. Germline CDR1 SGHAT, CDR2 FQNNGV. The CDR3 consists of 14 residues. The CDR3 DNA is TGTGCCAGCACCCCACCACAAGACGACTATGGCTACACCTTC. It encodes CASTPPQDDYGYTF.

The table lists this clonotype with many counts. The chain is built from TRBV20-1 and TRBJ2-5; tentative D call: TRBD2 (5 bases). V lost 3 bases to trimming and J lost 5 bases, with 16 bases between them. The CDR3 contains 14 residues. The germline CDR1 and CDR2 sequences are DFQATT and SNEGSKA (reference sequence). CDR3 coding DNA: TGCAGTGCTAGTACGGGGTTGGTGTGGGAGACCCAGTACTTC. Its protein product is CSASTGLVWETQYF.

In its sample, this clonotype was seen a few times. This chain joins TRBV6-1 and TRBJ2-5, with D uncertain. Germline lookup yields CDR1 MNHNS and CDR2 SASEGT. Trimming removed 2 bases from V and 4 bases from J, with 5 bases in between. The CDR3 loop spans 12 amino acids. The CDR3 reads CASSELVETQYF. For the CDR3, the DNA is TGTGCCAGCAGTGAACTGGTAGAGACCCAGTACTTC.

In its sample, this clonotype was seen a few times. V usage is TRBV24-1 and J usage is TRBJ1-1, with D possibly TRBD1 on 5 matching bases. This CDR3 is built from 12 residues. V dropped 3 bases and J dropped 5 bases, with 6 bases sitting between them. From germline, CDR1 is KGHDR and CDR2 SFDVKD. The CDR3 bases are TGTGCCACCAGTGATGGGGGGACTGAAGCTTTCTTT. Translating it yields CATSDGGTEAFF.

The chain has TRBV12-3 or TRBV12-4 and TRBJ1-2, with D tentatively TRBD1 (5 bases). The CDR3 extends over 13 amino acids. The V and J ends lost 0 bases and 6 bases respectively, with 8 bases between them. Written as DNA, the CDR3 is TGTGCCAGCAGTTTAGCGACCAGGGATGGCTACACCTTC. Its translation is CASSLATRDGYTF.

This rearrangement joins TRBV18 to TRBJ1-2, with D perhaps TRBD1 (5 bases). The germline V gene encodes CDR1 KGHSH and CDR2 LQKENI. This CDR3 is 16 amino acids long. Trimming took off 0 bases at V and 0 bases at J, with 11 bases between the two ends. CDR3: CASSPPPQGANYGYTF. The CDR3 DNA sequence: TGTGCCAGCTCACCACCGCCGCAGGGAGCTAACTATGGCTACACCTTC.

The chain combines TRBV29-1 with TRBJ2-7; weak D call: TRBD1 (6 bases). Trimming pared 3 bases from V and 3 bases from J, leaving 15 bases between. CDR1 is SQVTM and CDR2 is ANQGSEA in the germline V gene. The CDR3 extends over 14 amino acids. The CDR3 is CSVDLGRGIYEQYF. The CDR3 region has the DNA TGCAGCGTTGATCTGGGCAGGGGTATCTACGAGCAGTACTTC.

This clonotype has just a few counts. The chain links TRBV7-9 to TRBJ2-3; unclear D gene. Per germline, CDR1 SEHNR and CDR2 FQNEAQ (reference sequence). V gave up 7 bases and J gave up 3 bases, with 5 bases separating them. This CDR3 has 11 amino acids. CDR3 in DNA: TGTGCCAGCAAGGCAACAGATACGCAGTATTTT. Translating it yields CASKATDTQYF.

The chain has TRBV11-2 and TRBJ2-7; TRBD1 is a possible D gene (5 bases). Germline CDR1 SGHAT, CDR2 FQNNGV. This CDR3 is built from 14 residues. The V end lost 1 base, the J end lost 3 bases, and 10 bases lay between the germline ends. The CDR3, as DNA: TGTGCCAGCAGCTTAGGACAGTTGGGCTACGAGCAGTACTTC. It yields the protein CASSLGQLGYEQYF.